What follows is one T cell receptor (beta chain) and its context. What it recognizes is unknown. CDR1 SNHLY and CDR2 FYNNEI come from the germline V gene. V lost 2 bases and J lost 0; bases outside the gene matches: 5. The CDR3 is 17 residues long. The sample belongs to a study of T cell repertoires in cytomegalovirus infection. As for the study in general: Public TCR beta signatures were indicative of both CMV infection and a matching HLA type.

TCRdb reanalysed the reads using MiXCR and keeps one entry per CDR3 protein. In the table there are 140,000 to 150,000 distinct CDR3 sequences, about 32% of which are singletons. The chain combines TRBV2 with TRBJ2-2, with 8 nucleotides matching TRBD2. This TCR derives from a human donor in good health (CMV status not recorded). Some clones in this sample may be carry-over from other donors' samples. The sequencing here drew on CD8+ T cells from cultured PBMCs, taken from culture after CMV antigen stimulation. CDR3 in amino acids: CASSESGLATNTGELFF. CDR3 nucleotides: TGTGCCAGCAGTGAAAGTGGACTAGCAACGAACACCGGGGAGCTGTTTTTT.